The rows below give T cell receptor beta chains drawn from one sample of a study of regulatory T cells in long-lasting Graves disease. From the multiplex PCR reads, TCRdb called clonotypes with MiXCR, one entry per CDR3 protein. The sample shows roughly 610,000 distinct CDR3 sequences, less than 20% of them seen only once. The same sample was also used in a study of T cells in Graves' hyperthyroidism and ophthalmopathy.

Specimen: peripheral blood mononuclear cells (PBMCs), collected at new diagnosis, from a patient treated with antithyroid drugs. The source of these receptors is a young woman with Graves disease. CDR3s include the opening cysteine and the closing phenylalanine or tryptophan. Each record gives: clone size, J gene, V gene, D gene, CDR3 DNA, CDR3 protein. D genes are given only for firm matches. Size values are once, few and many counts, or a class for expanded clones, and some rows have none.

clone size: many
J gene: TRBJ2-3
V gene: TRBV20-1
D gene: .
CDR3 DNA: TGCAGTGCTAGTGATGAGGTGTCAGATACGCAGTATTTT
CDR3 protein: CSASDEVSDTQYF

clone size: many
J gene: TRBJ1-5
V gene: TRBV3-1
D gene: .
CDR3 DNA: TGTGCCAGCAGCCAAGCAGGCTTCAATCAGCCCCAGCATTTT
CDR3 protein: CASSQAGFNQPQHF

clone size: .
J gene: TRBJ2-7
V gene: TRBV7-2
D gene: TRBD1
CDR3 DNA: TGTGCCAGCACCCAGGGGGCTAGCAGGTACGAGCAGTACTTC
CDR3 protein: CASTQGASRYEQYF

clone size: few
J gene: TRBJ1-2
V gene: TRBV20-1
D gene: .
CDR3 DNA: TGCAGTGCTAGAGGATCTGGGGTAAATGGCTACACCTTC
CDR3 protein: CSARGSGVNGYTF

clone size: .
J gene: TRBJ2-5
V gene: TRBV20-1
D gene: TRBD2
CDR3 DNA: TGCAGTGCTAGAACAGTCGGGACTAGCGGGAGTCGTCAGGAGACCCAGTACTTC
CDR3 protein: CSARTVGTSGSRQETQYF

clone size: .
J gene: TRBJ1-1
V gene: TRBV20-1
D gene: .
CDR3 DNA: TGCAGTGCTAAGGTGGAAGCTTTCTTT
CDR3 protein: CSAKVEAFF

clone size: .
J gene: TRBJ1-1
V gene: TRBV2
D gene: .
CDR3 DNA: TGTGCCAGCAGCGAAGCGCTGCAGGGCCCTGAAGCTTTCTTT
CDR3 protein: CASSEALQGPEAFF

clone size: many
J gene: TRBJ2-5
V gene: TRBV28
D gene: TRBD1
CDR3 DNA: TGTGCCACAGAACCGACAGGGGGCGTTATGGAGACCCAGTACTTC
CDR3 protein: CATEPTGGVMETQYF

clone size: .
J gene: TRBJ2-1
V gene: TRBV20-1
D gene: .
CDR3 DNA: TGCAGTGCTAGTCGGGGGCCGCCCCTGAATGAGCAGTTCTTC
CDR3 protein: CSASRGPPLNEQFF

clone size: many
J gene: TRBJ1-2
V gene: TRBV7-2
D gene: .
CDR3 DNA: TGTGCCAGCAGCTTAGGGGACGGAACGCTTGGCTACACCTTC
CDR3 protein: CASSLGDGTLGYTF

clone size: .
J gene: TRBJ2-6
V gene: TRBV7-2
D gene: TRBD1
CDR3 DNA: TGTGCCAGCAGAACCTCGACAGGGGGCGCGTCTGGGGCCAACGTCCTGACTTTC
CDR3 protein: CASRTSTGGASGANVLTF

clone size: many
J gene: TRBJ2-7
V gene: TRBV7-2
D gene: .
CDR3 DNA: TGTGCCAGCAGCCTACAGGGTTCGGACTATTACGAGCAGTACTTC
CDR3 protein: CASSLQGSDYYEQYF

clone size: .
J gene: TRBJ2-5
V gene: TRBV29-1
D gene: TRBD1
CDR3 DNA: TGCAGCGTTGCCCAGACAGGGGCTGCAGAGACCCAGTACTTC
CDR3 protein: CSVAQTGAAETQYF

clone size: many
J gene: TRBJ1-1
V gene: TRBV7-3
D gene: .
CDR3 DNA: TGTGCCAGCAGCTTATCCGGGGCAGTAGGTGAAGCTTTCTTT
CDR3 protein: CASSLSGAVGEAFF

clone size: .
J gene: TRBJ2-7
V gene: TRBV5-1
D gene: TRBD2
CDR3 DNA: TGCGCCAGCAGCCCCGCGGTCATAACTAGCGGAAGCTACGAGCAGTACTTC
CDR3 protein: CASSPAVITSGSYEQYF

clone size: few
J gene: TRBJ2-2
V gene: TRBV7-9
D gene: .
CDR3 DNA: TGTGCCAGCAGCTTAGCGGCGGACCGTTCCGGGGAGCTGTTTTTT
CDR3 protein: CASSLAADRSGELFF

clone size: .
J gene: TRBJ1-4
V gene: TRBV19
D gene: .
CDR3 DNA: TGTGCCAGTAGTAGCCGGGCACCACGGCGAGGCGAAAAACTGTTTTTT
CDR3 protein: CASSSRAPRRGEKLFF

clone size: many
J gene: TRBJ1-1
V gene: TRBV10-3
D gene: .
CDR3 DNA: TGTGCCATCAGTGCCGTAGGGGGGAACCCCTCGAACACTGAAGCTTTCTTT
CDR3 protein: CAISAVGGNPSNTEAFF

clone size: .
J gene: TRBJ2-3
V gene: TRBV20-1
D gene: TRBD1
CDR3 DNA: TGCAGTGCTATTGGACAGGGGAATCTAGATACGCAGTATTTT
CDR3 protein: CSAIGQGNLDTQYF

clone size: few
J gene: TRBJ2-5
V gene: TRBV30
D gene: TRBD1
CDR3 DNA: TGTGCCTGGGGACAGGGGGCGCCAAGTATGGAGACCCAGTACTTC
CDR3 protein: CAWGQGAPSMETQYF

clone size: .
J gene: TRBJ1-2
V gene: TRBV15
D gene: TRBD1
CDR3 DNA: TGTGCCACCAGCAGGACAGGGGTTGACGGCTACACCTTC
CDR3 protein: CATSRTGVDGYTF

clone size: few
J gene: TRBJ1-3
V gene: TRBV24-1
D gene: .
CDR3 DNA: .
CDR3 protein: CATSDPEFGSGNTTYF

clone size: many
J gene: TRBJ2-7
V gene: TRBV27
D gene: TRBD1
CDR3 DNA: TGTGCCAGCAGTTCCTACCGGGACAGGGGCGACGAGCAGTACTTC
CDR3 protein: CASSSYRDRGDEQYF

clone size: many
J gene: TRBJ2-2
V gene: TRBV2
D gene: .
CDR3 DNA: TGTGCCAGCAGTGATACAGGGTTCGGGGAGCTGTTTTTT
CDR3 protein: CASSDTGFGELFF

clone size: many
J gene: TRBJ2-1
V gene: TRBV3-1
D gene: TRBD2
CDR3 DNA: TGTGCCAGCAGCCGCCTGACTAGCGGGGTCTACAATGAGCAGTTCTTC
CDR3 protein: CASSRLTSGVYNEQFF

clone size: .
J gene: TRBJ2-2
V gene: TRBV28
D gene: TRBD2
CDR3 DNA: TGTGCCAGCAGCCGGCGGGGGGTCACCGGGGAGCTGTTTTTT
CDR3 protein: CASSRRGVTGELFF

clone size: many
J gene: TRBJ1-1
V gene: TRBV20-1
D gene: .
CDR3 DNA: TGCAGTGCTAGAGCCACGAACACTGAAGCTTTCTTT
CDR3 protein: CSARATNTEAFF

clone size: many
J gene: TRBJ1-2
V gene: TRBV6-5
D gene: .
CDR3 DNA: TGTGCCAGCAGTTCGGGGTTGGGCTATGGCTACACCTTC
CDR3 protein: CASSSGLGYGYTF

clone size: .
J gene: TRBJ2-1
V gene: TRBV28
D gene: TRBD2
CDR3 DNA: TGTGCCAGCAGCCCCGACAGGGCCTCTAGGACTAGCGGGAGTAATGAGCAGTTCTTC
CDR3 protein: CASSPDRASRTSGSNEQFF

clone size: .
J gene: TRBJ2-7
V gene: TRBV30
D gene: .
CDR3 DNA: TGTGCCTGGAGTGTATTAGGGATCTCCTACGAGCAGTACTTC
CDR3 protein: CAWSVLGISYEQYF

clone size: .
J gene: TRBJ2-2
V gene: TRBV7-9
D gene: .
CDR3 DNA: TGTGCCAGCAGTTCGTCCCTGACTAGTCTTTTCACCGGGGAGCTGTTTTTT
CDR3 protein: CASSSSLTSLFTGELFF

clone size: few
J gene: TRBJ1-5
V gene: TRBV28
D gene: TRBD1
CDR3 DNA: TGTGCCAGCAACGACAGGGCTGTATGGGAGCCCCAGCATTTT
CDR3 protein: CASNDRAVWEPQHF

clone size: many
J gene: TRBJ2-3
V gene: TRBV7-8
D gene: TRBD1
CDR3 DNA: TGTGCCATCGGACAGGGCGGATGGGTAGATACGCAGTATTTT
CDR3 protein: CAIGQGGWVDTQYF

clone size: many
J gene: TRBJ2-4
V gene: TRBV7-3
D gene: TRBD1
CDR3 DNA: TGTGCCAGCAGCCGCACGGGACAGGGCCAAAACATTCAGTACTTC
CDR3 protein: CASSRTGQGQNIQYF

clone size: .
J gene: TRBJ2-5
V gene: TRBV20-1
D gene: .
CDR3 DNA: TGCAGTGCTAGAGATACAAAAACAGGGAAAGAGACCCAGTACTTC
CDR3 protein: CSARDTKTGKETQYF

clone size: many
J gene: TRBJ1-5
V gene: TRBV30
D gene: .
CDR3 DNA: TGTGCCTGGACCTGGGGCCCCAATCAGCCCCAGCATTTT
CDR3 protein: CAWTWGPNQPQHF

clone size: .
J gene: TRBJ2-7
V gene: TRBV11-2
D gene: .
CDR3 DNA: TGTGCCAGCAGCCCCCCGTCGGGTGAGCAGTACTTC
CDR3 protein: CASSPPSGEQYF

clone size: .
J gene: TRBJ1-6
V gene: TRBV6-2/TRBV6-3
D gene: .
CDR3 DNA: TGTGCCAGCAGACTCGGACCGAACAGGGCTGATTCACCCCTCCACTTT
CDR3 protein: CASRLGPNRADSPLHF

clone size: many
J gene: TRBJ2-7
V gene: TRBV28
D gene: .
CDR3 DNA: TGTGCCAGCAGCCATCTTGCAGAGGTTTTCGAGCAGTACTTC
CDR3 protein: CASSHLAEVFEQYF

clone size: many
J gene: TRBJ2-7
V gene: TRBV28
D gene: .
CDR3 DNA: TGTGCCAGCAGTTTGCCAGGAGAAATTGCCTACGAGCAGTACTTC
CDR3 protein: CASSLPGEIAYEQYF

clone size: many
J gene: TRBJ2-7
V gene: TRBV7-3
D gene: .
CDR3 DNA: TGTGCCAGCAGCCCTAGTGGGGGAACCTACGAGCAGTACTTC
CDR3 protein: CASSPSGGTYEQYF

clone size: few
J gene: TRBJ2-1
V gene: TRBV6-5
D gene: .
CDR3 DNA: TGTGCCAGCAGTTACGCGATGACTAGTAACAATGAGCAGTTCTTC
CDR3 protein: CASSYAMTSNNEQFF

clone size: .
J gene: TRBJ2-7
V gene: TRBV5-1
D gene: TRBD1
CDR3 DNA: TGCGCCAGCAGCTCCCCGGGACAGCTCTACGAGCAGTACTTC
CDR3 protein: CASSSPGQLYEQYF

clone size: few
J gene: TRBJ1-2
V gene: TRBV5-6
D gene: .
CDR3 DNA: TGTGCCAGCGGGCAGGACAATTATGGCTACACCTTC
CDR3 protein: CASGQDNYGYTF

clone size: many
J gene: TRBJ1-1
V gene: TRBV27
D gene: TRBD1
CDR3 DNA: TGTGCCAGCAGTCGGATAAGAGAGGACAGGGGGGCGGACACTGAAGCTTTCTTT
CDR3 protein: CASSRIREDRGADTEAFF

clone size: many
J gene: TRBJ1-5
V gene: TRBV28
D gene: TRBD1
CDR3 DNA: TGTGCCACCAAAGGGGACAGCCGTGGTTATCAGCCCCAGCATTTT
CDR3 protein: CATKGDSRGYQPQHF

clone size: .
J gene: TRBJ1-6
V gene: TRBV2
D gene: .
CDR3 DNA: TGTGCCAGCAGTTCCCTGGGGGGAGAGGGGAATTCACCCCTCCACTTT
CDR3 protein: CASSSLGGEGNSPLHF

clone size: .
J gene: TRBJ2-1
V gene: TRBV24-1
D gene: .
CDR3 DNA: TGTGCCACCAGTGAGGCCCGACTTAATGAGCAGTTCTTC
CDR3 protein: CATSEARLNEQFF

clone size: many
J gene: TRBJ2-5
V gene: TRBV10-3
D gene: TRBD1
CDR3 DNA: TGTGCCATCAGTGAGTCGACGCTTTCTTGGGACAGAAGCCAAGAGACCCAGTACTTC
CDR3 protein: CAISESTLSWDRSQETQYF